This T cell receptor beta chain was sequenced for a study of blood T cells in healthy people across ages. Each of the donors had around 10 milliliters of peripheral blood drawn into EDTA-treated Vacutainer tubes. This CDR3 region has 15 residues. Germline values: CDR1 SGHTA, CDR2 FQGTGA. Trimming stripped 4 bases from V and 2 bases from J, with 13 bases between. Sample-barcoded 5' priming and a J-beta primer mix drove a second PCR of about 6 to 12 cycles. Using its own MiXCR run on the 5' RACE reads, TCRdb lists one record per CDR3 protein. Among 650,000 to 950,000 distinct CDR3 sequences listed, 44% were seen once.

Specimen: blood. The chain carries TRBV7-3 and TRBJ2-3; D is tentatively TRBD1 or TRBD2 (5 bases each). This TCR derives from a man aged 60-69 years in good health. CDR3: CASSSGRGYTDTQYF. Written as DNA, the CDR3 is TGTGCCAGCAGCTCGGGACGGGGATACACAGATACGCAGTATTTT.